This TCR beta chain was observed in a study of T cells in Graves' hyperthyroidism and ophthalmopathy. This clonotype was recorded once. The investigators amplified TCR beta CDR3 regions from RNA transcripts. A first-round RT-PCR of the TCR CDR3 used the HTBI primer set. TCRdb redid the calling of the multiplex PCR reads with MiXCR, one entry per CDR3 protein. This table holds more than 300,000 distinct CDR3 sequences, roughly 15% found once. V lost 7 bases and J lost 1, with 23 bases in between. The CDR3 has 17 amino acids. Looked up from germline, CDR1 is SNHLY and CDR2 is FYNNEI. V is TRBV2 and J is TRBJ2-7; D assignment may be TRBD1 or TRBD2 (6 bases each). Source material: blood. The receptor was derived from a woman in her twenties or thirties with Graves' hyperthyroidism that later progressed to Graves' ophthalmopathy. The CDR3 region is CASKGTQGRDTSYEQYF. The DNA for the CDR3 is TGTGCCAGCAAGGGAACTCAGGGGCGGGATACTTCCTACGAGCAGTACTTC.